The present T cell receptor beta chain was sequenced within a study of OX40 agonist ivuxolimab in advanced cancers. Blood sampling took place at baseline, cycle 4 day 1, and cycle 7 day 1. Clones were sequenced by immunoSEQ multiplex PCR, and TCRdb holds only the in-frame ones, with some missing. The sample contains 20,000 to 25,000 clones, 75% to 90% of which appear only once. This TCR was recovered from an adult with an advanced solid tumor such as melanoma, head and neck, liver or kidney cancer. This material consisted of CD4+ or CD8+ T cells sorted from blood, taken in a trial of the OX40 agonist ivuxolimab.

Here the CDR3 DNA reads TGCGCCAGCAGCCAAGCGGGAGGGCCGAATGAGCAGTTCTTC. Encoded protein: CASSQAGGPNEQFF. V is TRBV4-1 and J is TRBJ2-1; TRBD2 agrees at 8 bases. CDR1 is MGHRA and CDR2 is YSYEKL in the germline V gene. This CDR3 is built from 14 residues. Trimming cost V 1 base and J 7 bases; bases outside gene matches: 3.